Shown below are 2 T cell receptor beta chains from a single sample sequenced in a study of CD8+ T cells in alopecia areata. RNA extraction and reverse transcription yielded cDNA as sequencing template. This table comes from immunoSEQ multiplex PCR, and its TCRdb copy is limited to in-frame clones, with some not included. The sample consists of about 200,000 clones, 55% to 70% of them appearing once. Treatment in this sample: oral pan-JAK inhibitor, 5-10 mg twice daily. The source material was CD4+ T cells sorted from blood, sampled at week 4, from a patient treated with tofacitinib. The receptors were gathered from a human donor with alopecia areata.

V and J are TRBV6-5 and TRBJ1-2, with unresolved D. V lost 5 bases and J lost 8, with 12 bases in between. CDR1 is MNHEY, CDR2 SVGAGI, per germline. The length of the CDR3 is 12 residues. CDR3 sequence: CASSPVDRGYTF. The CDR3 DNA reads TGTGCCAGCAGTCCCGTTGATAGAGGCTACACCTTC.

This chain uses TRBV19 with TRBJ1-1; 11 bases are a match to TRBD1. The CDR3 length is 16 residues. From germline, CDR1 is LNHDA and CDR2 SQIVND (reference sequence). Germline trimming cut 2 bases from V and 1 base from J; bases unmatched to any gene: 3. CDR3 protein: CASSIRTGGRNTEAFF. In DNA form, the CDR3 reads TGTGCCAGTAGTATACGGACAGGGGGCAGGAACACTGAAGCTTTCTTT.